This entry lists 5 T cell receptor beta chains sequenced from one sample in a study of OX40 agonist ivuxolimab in advanced cancers. Data came from immunoSEQ multiplex PCR; TCRdb stores just in-frame clones and leaves some out. The data contain 90,000 to 100,000 clones, about 79% of them seen just once; the ten biggest clones take up approximately 1.5%. The sample consisted of CD4+ or CD8+ T cells sorted from blood, taken in a trial of the OX40 agonist ivuxolimab. The receptors derive from an adult with an advanced solid tumor such as melanoma, head and neck, liver or kidney cancer.

The V and J genes are TRBV11-3 and TRBJ1-2; 7 positions match TRBD1. The CDR3 contains 15 residues. The germline V gene encodes CDR1 SGHNT and CDR2 YENEEA. The J segment lost 2 bases and the V segment lost 5 bases, leaving 8 bases of the junction unmatched. This chain's CDR3 is CASSPKMTGNYGYTF. The CDR3 DNA reads TGTGCCAGCAGCCCAAAAATGACAGGGAACTATGGCTACACCTTC.

J is TRBJ2-7 and V is TRBV28; D may match TRBD1 or TRBD2 (5 bases each). The CDR3 has 15 residues. V lost 1 base, J lost 3 bases, and 13 bases lay in between. Germline CDR1 MDHEN, CDR2 SYDVKM. The DNA of the CDR3 is TGTGCCAGCAGTTTATCTGGGGGTATCATCTACGAGCAGTACTTC. This codes for CASSLSGGIIYEQYF.

This clone was detected a few times. The DNA of the CDR3 is TGTGCCAGCAGCCAAGAGCCGGGACGGACCTACGAGCAGTACTTC. The encoded protein is CASSQEPGRTYEQYF. The chain employs TRBV14 and TRBJ2-7, with D perhaps TRBD1 or TRBD2 (5 bases each). CDR3 length: 15 residues. The ends were cut back, 0 bases at V and 2 bases at J, with 11 bases in the middle. Germline-derived CDR1 and CDR2 are SGHDN and FVKESK.

This clone was found once. V gene TRBV18 combines with J gene TRBJ2-6; 7 nucleotides match TRBD1. The CDR3 is 18 residues long. Germline V gene lookup returns CDR1 KGHSH and CDR2 LQKENI. Germline trimming cut 6 bases from V and 0 bases from J; bases unmatched to any gene: 11. The CDR3 DNA is TGTGCCAGCTCCCGACAGGGTCAGGCTCTCTCTGGGGCCAACGTCCTGACTTTC. Encoded protein: CASSRQGQALSGANVLTF. The full variable domain, in which reference TRBV18 and TRBJ2-6 provide the parts outside the CDR3, is NAGVMQNPRHLVRRRGQEARLRCSPMKGHSHVYWYRQLPEEGLKFMVYLQKENIIDESGMPKERFSAEFPKEGPSILRIQQVVRGDSAAYFCASSRQGQALSGANVLTFGAGSRLTVL.

This clone occurred a few times. The identical CDR3 is also encoded by other nucleotide sequences in the sample. The CDR3 reads CASSPPTRLNTGELFF. The CDR3 coding sequence is TGTGCCAGCAGCCCCCCAACTAGACTGAACACCGGGGAGCTGTTTTTT. This chain uses TRBV5-4 with TRBJ2-2, with D possibly being TRBD2 (5 bases). With 4 bases removed from V and 1 base from J, the gap between germline ends came to 14 bases. This CDR3 has 16 amino acids. Germline-derived CDR1 and CDR2 are SGHNT and YYREEE (reference sequence).